The 29 T cell receptor beta chains given below trace back to one sample, sequenced in a study of CD8+ T cells in alopecia areata. Extracted RNA was reverse transcribed, and the resulting cDNA served as sequencing template. The data were produced by immunoSEQ multiplex PCR, yet TCRdb's version contains in-frame clones alone and is incomplete. The table shows roughly 130,000 clones, with 45% to 60% occurring only once. Material: CD4+ T cells sorted from blood, obtained at week 0. Every receptor here comes from a human donor with alopecia areata.

This clone was seen a few times. The chain employs TRBV7-2 and TRBJ2-3, with TRBD2 matching over 11 bases. The V segment lost 5 bases and the J segment 0 bases; nucleotides outside the gene matches: 4. The CDR3 is 16 residues long. The germline gives CDR1 SGHTA, CDR2 FQGNSA. DNA of the CDR3: TGTGCCAGCAGCACCCGACTAGCGGGGAGCACAGATACGCAGTATTTT. Translated: CASSTRLAGSTDTQYF.

This clone was observed a few times. V usage is TRBV29-1 and J usage is TRBJ1-5, with D hard to call. V shed 2 bases and J shed 5 bases, with 10 bases lying between them. The V gene's germline CDR1 is SQVTM and CDR2 ANQGSEA. This CDR3 contains 13 residues. Here the CDR3 DNA reads TGCAGCGTTGAATTAGGGTTCGATCAGCCCCAGCATTTT. Its protein product is CSVELGFDQPQHF. Filled out from reference TRBV29-1 and TRBJ1-5, the complete variable domain reads SAVISQKPSRDICQRGTSLTIQCQVDSQVTMMFWYRQQPGQSLTLIATANQGSEATYESGFVIDKFPISRPNLTFSTLTVSNMSPEDSSIYLCSVELGFDQPQHFGDGTRLSIL.

This clone was seen a handful of times. The chain joins TRBV9 to TRBJ2-5; D is unresolved. The CDR3 is 12 residues long. V lost 0 bases to trimming and J lost 5 bases, with 5 bases between them. Germline loops: CDR1 SGDLS, CDR2 YYNGEE. CDR3 protein: CASSVVAETQYF. The CDR3 DNA sequence: TGTGCCAGCAGCGTAGTGGCGGAGACCCAGTACTTC.

J is TRBJ2-7 and V is TRBV5-1, with TRBD2 matching over 8 bases. This CDR3 has 11 amino acids. V trimming: 6 bases; J trimming: 4 bases; junction bases outside the gene matches: 0. Germline assignment: CDR1 SGHRS and CDR2 YFSETQ. The CDR3 is CASTGGYEQYF. Written as DNA, the CDR3 is TGCGCCAGCACGGGGGGGTACGAGCAGTACTTC.

The chain has TRBV5-1 and TRBJ2-2; D assignment may be TRBD1 or TRBD2 (5 bases each). Trimming took 4 bases from V and 6 from J, leaving 16 bases between them. This CDR3 is built from 15 residues. CDR1 and CDR2 from the germline V gene are SGHRS and YFSETQ. CDR3 nucleotides: TGCGCCAGCAGCCTCGGGGCCCAGCGGCCCGGGGAGCTGTTTTTT. This translates into CASSLGAQRPGELFF. The whole variable domain, remainder taken from reference TRBV5-1 and TRBJ2-2, is KAGVTQTPRYLIKTRGQQVTLSCSPISGHRSVSWYQQTPGQGLQFLFEYFSETQRNKGNFPGRFSGRQFSNSRSEMNVSTLELGDSALYLCASSLGAQRPGELFFGEGSRLTVL.

The chain employs TRBV18 and TRBJ2-7; 7 bases are shared with TRBD1. Germline assignment: CDR1 KGHSH and CDR2 LQKENI. The V gene end was trimmed by 0 bases and the J gene end by 2 bases; junction bases not matched to a gene: 1. The CDR3 runs 14 residues. CDR3 region: CASSPPTGAYEQYF. CDR3 DNA: TGTGCCAGCTCACCACCCACAGGGGCCTACGAGCAGTACTTC.

The genes are TRBV4-1 and TRBJ1-3, with D possibly TRBD1 on 6 matching bases. Trimming removed 2 bases at V and 4 bases at J, with 15 bases between. CDR3 size: 16 residues. Germline-derived CDR1 and CDR2 are MGHRA and YSYEKL. The CDR3: CASSQSVGGSGNTIYF. CDR3 DNA: TGCGCCAGCAGCCAATCAGTGGGGGGCTCAGGAAACACCATATATTTT.

The chain has TRBV30 and TRBJ2-3; no clear D gene. This CDR3 has 15 amino acids. Between the trimmed V and J ends, which lost 0 bases and 2 bases, there was a span of 12 bases. Germline CDR1 is GTSNPN and CDR2 is SVGIG (reference sequence). The CDR3 bases are TGTGCCTGGAGTGTAAAAGAGAGAACCACAGATACGCAGTATTTT. Amino acids: CAWSVKERTTDTQYF.

This chain links TRBV2 with TRBJ2-6, with D tentatively TRBD1 or TRBD2 (6 bases each). This CDR3 contains 17 residues. V was pared by 3 bases and J by 3 bases, with 15 bases between. Germline V CDR1 and CDR2: SNHLY, FYNNEI. CDR3 DNA: TGTGCCAGCAGTGAGAACCTCGGGGGCGTTGGGGCCAACGTCCTGACTTTC. Translated: CASSENLGGVGANVLTF.

This clone has just one count. The CDR3 DNA sequence: TGTGCCAGCAGCCCCCTTTTAGCGGGGGGGCCGACAGATACGCAGTATTTT. It specifies CASSPLLAGGPTDTQYF. The chain combines TRBV7-2 with TRBJ2-3; TRBD2 matches at 11 bases. The germline V gene encodes CDR1 SGHTA and CDR2 FQGNSA. The V gene end was trimmed by 5 bases and the J gene end by 3 bases; junction bases not matched to a gene: 10. This CDR3 is 17 amino acids long.

There are a few counts of this clone. The chain combines TRBV29-1 with TRBJ2-5; 7 nucleotides line up with TRBD1. Looked up from germline, CDR1 is SQVTM and CDR2 is ANQGSEA. This CDR3 contains 11 residues. V dropped 6 bases and J dropped 5; count of bases not matched to a gene: 3. The CDR3: CSVGQAETQYF. In DNA, the CDR3 is TGCAGCGTAGGACAGGCGGAGACCCAGTACTTC.

Here the CDR3 reads CASSPHGNTIYF. CDR3 nucleotides: TGTGCCAGCAGCCCTCACGGAAACACCATATATTTT. The chain links TRBV7-9 to TRBJ1-3; D gene ambiguous. The CDR3 loop spans 12 amino acids. Germline values: CDR1 SEHNR, CDR2 FQNEAQ (reference sequence). The V end was cut by 5 bases, the J end by 4 bases, with 6 bases between.

The genes are TRBV7-2 and TRBJ1-2; no clear D gene. The length of the CDR3 is 13 residues. Germline-derived CDR1 and CDR2 are SGHTA and FQGNSA. V was clipped by 3 bases and J by 8 bases, with 13 bases between them. CDR3 bases: TGTGCCAGCAGCTTTAAGGGCACGAGCGGCTACACCTTC. Residues: CASSFKGTSGYTF.

The chain links TRBV4-1 to TRBJ2-7; possibly TRBD1 or TRBD2 for D (5 bases each). This CDR3 has 16 amino acids. V gave up 1 base and J gave up 2 bases, with 15 bases separating them. Germline V lookup: CDR1 MGHRA, CDR2 YSYEKL. DNA for the CDR3: TGCGCCAGCAGCCAAGTATCGGGGACCCCCCCCTACGAGCAGTACTTC. The encoded protein is CASSQVSGTPPYEQYF.

A few counts support this clone. The V and J genes are TRBV2 and TRBJ1-6; D gene uncertain. V gave up 4 bases and J gave up 0 bases, with 4 bases separating them. The germline CDR1 and CDR2 sequences are SNHLY and FYNNEI. There are 14 residues in the CDR3. CDR3 sequence reads: CASSGHSYNSPLHF. In DNA form, the CDR3 reads TGTGCCAGCAGTGGACACTCCTATAATTCACCCCTCCACTTT.

The V call is TRBV10-3, the J call TRBJ2-5, with 10 bases aligning to TRBD2. Trimming removed 5 bases from V and 3 bases from J; junction bases left unmatched: 3. CDR3 length: 14 residues. Germline-derived CDR1 and CDR2 are ENHRY and SYGVKD. This chain's CDR3 is CAISSGGAEETQYF. CDR3 nucleotides: TGTGCCATCAGTAGCGGGGGGGCAGAAGAGACCCAGTACTTC.

This chain joins TRBV6-5 and TRBJ2-7; D uncertain. Trimming removed 2 bases at V and 0 bases at J, with 14 bases between. CDR3 length: 16 residues. Germline-derived CDR1 and CDR2 are MNHEY and SVGAGI. DNA for the CDR3: TGTGCCAGCAGTTACGTCGGCAGCTTGAGCTCCTACGAGCAGTACTTC. Its translation: CASSYVGSLSSYEQYF.

In this sample, this clone turned up a few times. The V and J genes are TRBV6-6 and TRBJ2-7, with TRBD2 matching 13 bases. There are 15 residues in the CDR3. Germline trimming cut 9 bases from V and 2 bases from J; bases unmatched to any gene: 7. From germline, CDR1 is MNHNY and CDR2 SVGAGI (reference sequence). CDR3 in amino acids: CASTPGTSGTYEQYF. As DNA, the CDR3 is TGTGCCAGTACCCCCGGGACTAGCGGGACCTACGAGCAGTACTTC.

The chain combines TRBV9 with TRBJ1-2; D is possibly TRBD1 (6 bases). CDR1 is SGDLS and CDR2 is YYNGEE in the germline V gene. V dropped 3 bases and J dropped 8 bases, with 17 bases sitting between them. This CDR3 is 14 amino acids long. The chain's CDR3 is CASSGGTLPAGYTF. For the CDR3, the DNA is TGTGCCAGCAGCGGGGGGACACTACCGGCGGGCTACACCTTC.

The V and J genes are TRBV18 and TRBJ1-1; D not resolved. Trimming took off 3 bases at V and 0 bases at J, with 14 bases between the two ends. Germline V CDR1 and CDR2: KGHSH, LQKENI. The CDR3 totals 16 residues. CDR3 protein: CASSPARGLMNTEAFF. The CDR3 bases are TGTGCCAGCTCACCTGCCAGAGGACTGATGAACACTGAAGCTTTCTTT.

The chain links TRBV6-6 to TRBJ1-1, with D hard to call. Germline V CDR1 and CDR2: MNHNY, SVGAGI (reference sequence). V lost 8 bases to trimming and J lost 1 base, with 11 bases between them. The CDR3 is made up of 13 amino acids. DNA for the CDR3: TGTGCCAGCGGGGTGTGGGGGAACACTGAAGCTTTCTTT. It encodes CASGVWGNTEAFF.

DNA of the CDR3: TGTGCCAGCAGTGAATCGGGAGGTACGTGGGAAGCTTTCTTT. Protein sequence: CASSESGGTWEAFF. The chain couples TRBV25-1 to TRBJ1-1, with no clear D. This CDR3 spans 14 amino acids. Looked up from germline, CDR1 is MGHDK and CDR2 is SYGVNS. Trimming left V 1 base short and J 8 bases short, with 14 bases between.

In this sample, this clone turned up a few times. V is TRBV10-3 and J is TRBJ2-7; TRBD2 matches 9 bases. V shed 4 bases, J shed 0 bases, and the junction held 7 bases outside the gene matches. Germline CDR1 and CDR2: ENHRY and SYGVKD. The CDR3 sequence is 16 residues long. The CDR3 loop is CAISGTSARSSYEQYF. DNA of the CDR3: TGTGCCATCAGTGGGACTAGCGCGAGAAGCTCCTACGAGCAGTACTTC.

V and J are TRBV4-1 and TRBJ1-5; D not resolved. The CDR3 loop spans 16 amino acids. From germline, CDR1 is MGHRA and CDR2 YSYEKL. The V gene lost 1 base and the J gene lost 0 bases, with 10 bases spanning the gap. In nucleotides, the CDR3 is TGCGCCAGCAGCCAAGGACCGGTTTATAGCAATCAGCCCCAGCATTTT. The encoded protein is CASSQGPVYSNQPQHF.

This clone was observed a few times. The chain links TRBV7-2 to TRBJ1-2; TRBD1 aligns across 12 bases. Germline lookup yields CDR1 SGHTA and CDR2 FQGNSA. This CDR3 has 14 residues. V trimming: 5 bases; J trimming: 7 bases; junction bases outside the gene matches: 5. This CDR3 reads CASSRGQGAGGYTF. CDR3 DNA: TGTGCCAGCAGCCGGGGACAGGGGGCCGGTGGCTACACCTTC.

The rearrangement joins TRBV28 to TRBJ1-5; possibly TRBD1 for D (5 bases). This CDR3 has 15 residues. Trimming took 6 bases from V and 7 from J, leaving 19 bases between them. The germline V gene has CDR1 MDHEN and CDR2 SYDVKM. CDR3 loop: CASSSLLVRDQPQHF. The CDR3 nucleotides are TGTGCCAGCAGCTCCCTGCTCGTTCGGGACCAGCCCCAGCATTTT. The variable domain in full, with the rest retrieved from reference TRBV28 and TRBJ1-5, is DVKVTQSSRYLVKRTGEKVFLECVQDMDHENMFWYRQDPGLGLRLIYFSYDVKMKEKGDIPEGYSVSREKKERFSLILESASTNQTSMYLCASSSLLVRDQPQHFGDGTRLSIL.

This clone was picked up one time. The gene calls are TRBV12-5 and TRBJ1-2; TRBD1 matches at 8 bases. Germline CDR1 is LGHNT and CDR2 is FRNRAP. CDR3 length: 14 residues. J gave up 3 bases and V 3 bases, and 3 bases lay outside the gene matches. The CDR3 coding sequence is TGTGCTAGTGGTTTCCAGGGGGCTGACTATGGCTACACCTTC. Protein sequence: CASGFQGADYGYTF.

The chain uses TRBV28 and TRBJ2-7, with a possible D match to TRBD1 (6 bases). The germline V gene has CDR1 MDHEN and CDR2 SYDVKM. Trimming cost V 2 bases and J 9 bases, with 11 bases left between them. CDR3 length: 12 residues. DNA for the CDR3: TGTGCCAGCAGTTTACGGGGACAAGTGCAGTACTTC. This translates into CASSLRGQVQYF.

The chain employs TRBV18 and TRBJ2-3; D call uncertain. Germline CDR1 and CDR2: KGHSH and LQKENI. V lost 0 bases, J lost 5 bases, and 3 bases lay in between. The CDR3 is 12 amino acids. CDR3 sequence reads: CASSPPGDTQYF. The CDR3 coding sequence is TGTGCCAGCTCACCACCGGGAGATACGCAGTATTTT. Drawing the rest from reference TRBV18 and TRBJ2-3, the complete variable domain is NAGVMQNPRHLVRRRGQEARLRCSPMKGHSHVYWYRQLPEEGLKFMVYLQKENIIDESGMPKERFSAEFPKEGPSILRIQQVVRGDSAAYFCASSPPGDTQYFGPGTRLTVL.